This TCR beta chain was obtained from a study of identical twins. Overall study findings and caveats: Insertions ran lower in abundant cord blood beta clonotypes, though not in memory repertoires. Its conclusions, products of cross-sectional statistical analysis, did not come from following the same donors. Where out-of-frame alpha sequences were twin-shared, they showed excess low generation probability.

Template switching created a universal primer site, and the cDNA included unique molecular identifiers. In TCRdb, the 5' RACE reads were re-called with MiXCR into one record per CDR3 protein. The data contain around 490,000 distinct CDR3 sequences, about 22% of them singletons. The V and J ends lost 4 bases and 6 bases, in that order; junction bases with no gene match: 3. Germline CDR1 and CDR2: KGHSH and LQKENI. The CDR3 is made up of 14 amino acids. A remark on this clonotype: Its antigen is not known.

These data were likewise used in another study, on yellow fever vaccine responses in identical twins.

The sequence was obtained from a young woman in good health. Sequences were obtained from CD4+ T cells sorted from blood. This chain joins TRBV18 and TRBJ1-2; 12 nucleotides line up with TRBD1. Here the CDR3 reads CASSRDRGRDGYTF. The CDR3 DNA reads TGTGCCAGCTCACGGGACAGGGGGCGCGATGGCTACACCTTC.